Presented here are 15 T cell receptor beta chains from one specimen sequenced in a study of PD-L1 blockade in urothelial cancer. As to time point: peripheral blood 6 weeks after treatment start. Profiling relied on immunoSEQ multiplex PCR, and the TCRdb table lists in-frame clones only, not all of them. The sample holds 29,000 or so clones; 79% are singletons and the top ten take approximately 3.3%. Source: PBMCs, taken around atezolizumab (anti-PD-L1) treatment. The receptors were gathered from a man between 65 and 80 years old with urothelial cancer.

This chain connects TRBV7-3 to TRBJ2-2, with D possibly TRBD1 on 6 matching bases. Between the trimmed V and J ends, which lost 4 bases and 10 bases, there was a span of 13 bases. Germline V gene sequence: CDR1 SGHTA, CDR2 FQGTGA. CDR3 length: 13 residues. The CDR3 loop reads CASSSLRGEELFF. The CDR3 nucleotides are TGTGCCAGCAGCTCCCTCAGGGGCGAGGAGCTGTTTTTT.

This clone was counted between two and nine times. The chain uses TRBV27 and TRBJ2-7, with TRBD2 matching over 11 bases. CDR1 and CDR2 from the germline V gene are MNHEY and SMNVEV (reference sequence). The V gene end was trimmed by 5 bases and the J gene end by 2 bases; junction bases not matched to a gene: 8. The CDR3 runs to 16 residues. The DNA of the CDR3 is TGTGCCAGCAGTCGTAGCGGGAGGGAACCAACCTACGAGCAGTACTTC. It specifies CASSRSGREPTYEQYF.

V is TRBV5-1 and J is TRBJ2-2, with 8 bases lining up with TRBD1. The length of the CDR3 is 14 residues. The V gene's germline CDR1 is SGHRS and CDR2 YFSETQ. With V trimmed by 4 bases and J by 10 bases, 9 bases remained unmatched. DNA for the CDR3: TGCGCCAGCAGCCTAGGACAGGGATATTTGGAGCTGTTTTTT. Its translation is CASSLGQGYLELFF.

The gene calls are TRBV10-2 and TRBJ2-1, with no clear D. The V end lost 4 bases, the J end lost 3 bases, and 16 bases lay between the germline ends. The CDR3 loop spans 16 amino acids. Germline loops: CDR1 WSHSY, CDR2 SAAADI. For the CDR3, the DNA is TGCGCCAGCAGTGGCCTGACATACTTTGACTACAATGAGCAGTTCTTC. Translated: CASSGLTYFDYNEQFF.

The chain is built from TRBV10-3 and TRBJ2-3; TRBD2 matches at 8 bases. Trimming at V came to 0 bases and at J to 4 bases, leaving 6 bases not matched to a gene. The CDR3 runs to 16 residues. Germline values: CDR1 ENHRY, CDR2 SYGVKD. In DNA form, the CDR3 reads TGTGCCATCAGTGAGTCACGGGGGGGCTGGCCAGATACGCAGTATTTT. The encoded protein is CAISESRGGWPDTQYF.

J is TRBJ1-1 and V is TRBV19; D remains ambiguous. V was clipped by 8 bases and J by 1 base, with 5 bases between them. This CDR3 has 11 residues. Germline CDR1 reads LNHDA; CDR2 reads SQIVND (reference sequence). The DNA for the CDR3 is TGTGCCAGTTACAAGAACACTGAAGCTTTCTTT. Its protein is CASYKNTEAFF.

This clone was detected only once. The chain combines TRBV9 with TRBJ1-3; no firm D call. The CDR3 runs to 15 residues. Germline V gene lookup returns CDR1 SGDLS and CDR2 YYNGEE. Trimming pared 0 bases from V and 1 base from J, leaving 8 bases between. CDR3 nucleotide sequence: TGTGCCAGCAGCGTAGATTCGGGGTCTGGAAACACCATATATTTT. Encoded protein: CASSVDSGSGNTIYF.

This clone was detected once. CDR3 in DNA: TGTGCCAGCAGCCCGGGGACTAGCGGGAGTACGAACACCGGGGAGCTGTTTTTT. Encoded protein: CASSPGTSGSTNTGELFF. This sequence joins TRBV9 and TRBJ2-2; 14 bases are a match to TRBD2. V lost 4 bases, J lost 0 bases, and 5 bases stayed unmatched. CDR1 SGDLS and CDR2 YYNGEE come from the germline V gene. This CDR3 comprises 18 residues.

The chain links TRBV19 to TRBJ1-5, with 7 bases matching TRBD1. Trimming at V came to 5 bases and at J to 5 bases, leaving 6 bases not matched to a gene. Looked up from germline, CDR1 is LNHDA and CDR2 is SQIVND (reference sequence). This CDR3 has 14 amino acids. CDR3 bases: TGTGCCAGTAGTCCGACAGGGAGCCATCAGCCCCAGCATTTT. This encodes CASSPTGSHQPQHF. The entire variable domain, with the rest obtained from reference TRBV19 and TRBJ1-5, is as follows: DGGITQSPKYLFRKEGQNVTLSCEQNLNHDAMYWYRQDPGQGLRLIYYSQIVNDFQKGDIAEGYSVSREKKESFPLTVTSAQKNPTAFYLCASSPTGSHQPQHFGDGTRLSIL.

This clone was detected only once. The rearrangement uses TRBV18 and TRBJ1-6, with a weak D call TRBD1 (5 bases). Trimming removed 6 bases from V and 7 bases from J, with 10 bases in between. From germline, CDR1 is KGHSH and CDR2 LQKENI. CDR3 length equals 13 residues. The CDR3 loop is CASSPTDNSPLHF. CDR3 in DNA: TGTGCCAGCTCCCCGACAGACAATTCACCCCTCCACTTT.

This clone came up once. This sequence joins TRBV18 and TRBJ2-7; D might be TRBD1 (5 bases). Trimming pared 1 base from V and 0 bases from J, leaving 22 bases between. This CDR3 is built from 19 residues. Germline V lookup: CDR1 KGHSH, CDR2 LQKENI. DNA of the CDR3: TGTGCCAGCTCACCACAATCCCCCTTCTTAGACAGCTACTCCTACGAGCAGTACTTC. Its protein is CASSPQSPFLDSYSYEQYF. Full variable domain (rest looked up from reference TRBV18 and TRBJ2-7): NAGVMQNPRHLVRRRGQEARLRCSPMKGHSHVYWYRQLPEEGLKFMVYLQKENIIDESGMPKERFSAEFPKEGPSILRIQQVVRGDSAAYFCASSPQSPFLDSYSYEQYFGPGTRLTVT.

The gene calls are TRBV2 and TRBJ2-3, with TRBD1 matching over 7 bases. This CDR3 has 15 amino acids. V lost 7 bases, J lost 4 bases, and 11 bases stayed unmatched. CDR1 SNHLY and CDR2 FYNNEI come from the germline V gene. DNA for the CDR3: TGTGCCAGCAAGGGGGCGCTTAATGGTGCAGATACGCAGTATTTT. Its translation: CASKGALNGADTQYF.

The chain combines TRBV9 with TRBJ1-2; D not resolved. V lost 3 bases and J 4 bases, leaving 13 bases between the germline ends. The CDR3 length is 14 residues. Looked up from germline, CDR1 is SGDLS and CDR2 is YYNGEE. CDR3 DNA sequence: TGTGCCAGCAGCGCCCAATCTAGCCTCTATGGCTACACCTTC. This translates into CASSAQSSLYGYTF.

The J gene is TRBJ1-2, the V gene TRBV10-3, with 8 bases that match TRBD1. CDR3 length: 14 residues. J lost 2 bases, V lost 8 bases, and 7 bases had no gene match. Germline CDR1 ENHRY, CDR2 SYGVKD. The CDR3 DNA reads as TGTGCCATCGGGCCGGGACAGGCGAACTATGGCTACACCTTC. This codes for CAIGPGQANYGYTF.

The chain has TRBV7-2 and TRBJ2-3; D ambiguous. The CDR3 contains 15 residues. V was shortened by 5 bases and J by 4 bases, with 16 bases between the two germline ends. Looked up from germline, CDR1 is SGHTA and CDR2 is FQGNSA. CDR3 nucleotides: TGTGCCAGCAGCGCCACGAGGAAACGCGCAGATACGCAGTATTTT. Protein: CASSATRKRADTQYF. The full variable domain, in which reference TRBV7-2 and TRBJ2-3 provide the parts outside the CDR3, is GAGVSQSPSNKVTEKGKDVELRCDPISGHTALYWYRQSLGQGLEFLIYFQGNSAPDKSGLPSDRFSAERTGGSVSTLTIQRTQQEDSAVYLCASSATRKRADTQYFGPGTRLTVL.